Sequencing of this TCR beta chain was carried out in a study of early T cells in non-severe SARS-CoV-2 infection. Study details: RNA in bulk from unsorted whole blood was sequenced, and chains were unpaired.

One entry per CDR3 protein results from TCRdb running MiXCR on the 5' RACE reads. The sample contains about 44,000 distinct CDR3 sequences, about 23% of which appear only once. Worth noting for this clonotype: Its antigen is as yet unknown.

Trimming cost V 2 bases and J 10 bases; bases outside gene matches: 6. The length of the CDR3 is 13 residues. The V gene's germline CDR1 is MGHRA and CDR2 YSYEKL. Study-level points and caveats: VDJdb matching favored anti-spike CD8 responses, missing private and CD4 specificities.

This sequence originates from an adult who was a healthcare worker with PCR-confirmed SARS-CoV-2 infection or an uninfected control (not recorded which). The sample in question was whole blood, obtained at baseline. The chain combines TRBV4-1 with TRBJ1-1; 8 bases agree with TRBD1. The CDR3 bases are TGCGCCAGCAGCCAATGGGACAGGAGTATAGCTTTCTTT. The encoded protein is CASSQWDRSIAFF.